This T cell receptor beta chain came from a study of blood T cell repertoires in COVID-19. Study at large: T cells, B-cell-depleted T cells, or PBMCs supplied cDNA or gDNA.

Here immunoSEQ multiplex PCR was the method, and the copy in TCRdb shows in-frame clones only, minus some. The sample lists 130,000 to 150,000 clones; 80% to 85% were seen once. There are 16 residues in the CDR3. V lost 5 bases and J lost 3; bases outside the gene matches: 12. The germline gives CDR1 MDHEN, CDR2 SYDVKM. The sequence derives from a human donor in a cohort sampled during active COVID-19. The sequencing input was peripheral blood. The chain recombines TRBV28 with TRBJ2-7, with 8 nucleotides matching TRBD1. CDR3 protein: CASSTQGDRTFYEQYF. CDR3 DNA: TGTGCCAGCAGTACACAGGGGGACAGAACATTCTACGAGCAGTACTTC.